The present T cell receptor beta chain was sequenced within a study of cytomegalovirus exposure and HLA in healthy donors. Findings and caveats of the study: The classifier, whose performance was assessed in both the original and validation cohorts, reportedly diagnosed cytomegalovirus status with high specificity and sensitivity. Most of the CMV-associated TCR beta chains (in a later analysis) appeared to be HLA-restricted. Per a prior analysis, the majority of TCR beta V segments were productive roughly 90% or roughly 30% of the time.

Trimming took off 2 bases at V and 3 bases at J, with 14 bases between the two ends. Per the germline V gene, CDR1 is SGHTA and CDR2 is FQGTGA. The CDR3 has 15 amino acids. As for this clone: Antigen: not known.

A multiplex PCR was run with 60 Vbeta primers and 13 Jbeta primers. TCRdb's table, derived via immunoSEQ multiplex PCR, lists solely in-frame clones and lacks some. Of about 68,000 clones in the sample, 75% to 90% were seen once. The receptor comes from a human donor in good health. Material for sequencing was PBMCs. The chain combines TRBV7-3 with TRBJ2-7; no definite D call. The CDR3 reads CASSLESGPNYEQYF. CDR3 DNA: TGTGCCAGCAGCTTAGAATCTGGCCCCAACTACGAGCAGTACTTC.